Presented here are 4 T cell receptor beta chains from one specimen sequenced in a study of shared clonotypes between healthy human individuals. Profiling relied on immunoSEQ multiplex PCR, and the TCRdb table lists in-frame clones only, not all of them. The profile shows 450,000 to 600,000 clones, 65% to 80% of them singletons. The sequencing sample was made of PBMCs. The receptors derive from a woman aged 40 to 49 in good health. Some clones in this sample may be carry-over from other donors' samples.

This chain connects TRBV4-1 to TRBJ2-2; 11 bases align to TRBD2. Germline V lookup: CDR1 MGHRA, CDR2 YSYEKL. CDR3 size: 15 residues. V gave up 1 base and J gave up 5 bases; unmatched junction bases: 0. The CDR3, as DNA: TGCGCCAGCAGCCAAGGACTAGCGGGAACCGGGGAGCTGTTTTTT. Encoded protein: CASSQGLAGTGELFF.

This clone has only a few counts. This sequence joins TRBV18 and TRBJ1-1; D gene ambiguous. The CDR3 runs 14 residues. V lost 3 bases, J lost 4 bases, and 12 bases lay in between. The germline V gene has CDR1 KGHSH and CDR2 LQKENI. This CDR3 is CASSPALQATEAFF. CDR3 coding DNA: TGTGCCAGCTCACCTGCGCTTCAGGCCACTGAAGCTTTCTTT.

This sequence joins TRBV25-1 and TRBJ2-7; tentatively, D is TRBD1 (6 bases). CDR3 size: 16 residues. Germline V gene sequence: CDR1 MGHDK, CDR2 SYGVNS. The ends were cut back, 3 bases at V and 0 bases at J, with 15 bases in the middle. CDR3 DNA: TGTGCCAGCAGTGACCGACAGCAGGGGACCTCCTACGAGCAGTACTTC. Its protein product is CASSDRQQGTSYEQYF.

V is TRBV7-3 and J is TRBJ2-3, with D unresolved. V dropped 4 bases and J dropped 3 bases, with 8 bases sitting between them. Germline-derived CDR1 and CDR2 are SGHTA and FQGTGA. The CDR3 consists of 13 residues. Written as DNA, the CDR3 is TGTGCCAGCAGCTCCCTTCGTACAGATACGCAGTATTTT. This translates into CASSSLRTDTQYF.